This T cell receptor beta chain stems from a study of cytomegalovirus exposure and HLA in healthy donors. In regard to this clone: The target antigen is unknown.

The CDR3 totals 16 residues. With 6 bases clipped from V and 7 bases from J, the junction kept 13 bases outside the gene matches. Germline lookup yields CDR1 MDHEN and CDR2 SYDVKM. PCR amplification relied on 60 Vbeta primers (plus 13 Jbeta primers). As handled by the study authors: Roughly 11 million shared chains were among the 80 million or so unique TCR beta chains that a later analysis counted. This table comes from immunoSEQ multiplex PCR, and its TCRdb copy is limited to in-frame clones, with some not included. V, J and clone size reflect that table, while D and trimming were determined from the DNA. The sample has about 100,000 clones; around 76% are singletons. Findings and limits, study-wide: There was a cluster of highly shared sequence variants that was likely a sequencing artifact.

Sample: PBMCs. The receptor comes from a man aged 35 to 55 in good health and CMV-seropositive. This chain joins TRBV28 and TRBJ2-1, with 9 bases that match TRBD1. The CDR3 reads CASRSPGTGYRNEQFF. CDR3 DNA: TGTGCCAGCAGGTCCCCCGGGACAGGGTATAGAAATGAGCAGTTCTTC.